This T cell receptor beta chain was identified during a study of blood T cell repertoires in COVID-19. Per the authors' pipeline: Estimation of nucleated cell counts relied on the amplification of reference gene primers. Some clones are missing from TCRdb's copy, which holds only in-frame ones; the method was immunoSEQ multiplex PCR. V, J and clone size reflect that table, while D and trimming were determined from the DNA. The table has around 200,000 clones, around nine tenths seen once; the top ten hold approximately 0.93%. Trimming cost V 4 bases and J 1 base, with 14 bases left between them. The germline V gene has CDR1 SGDLS and CDR2 YYNGEE. CDR3 length: 15 residues.

The chain has TRBV9 and TRBJ1-1, with D unclear. This clonotype was sampled from a young woman who had recovered from COVID-19. The sample taken for sequencing was peripheral blood. The CDR3 coding sequence is TGTGCCAGCAGCCGTAGCTACGTGGAGAACACTGAAGCTTTCTTT. Its translation is CASSRSYVENTEAFF.